The 23 T cell receptor beta chains below all came from one sample that was sequenced in a study of blood T cell repertoires in COVID-19. TCRdb's table, derived via immunoSEQ multiplex PCR, lists solely in-frame clones and lacks some. The table records more than 200,000 clones, 85% to 95% of them present only once. The source material was PBMCs or T cells enriched from blood (not recorded which). These receptors were collected from a woman aged 18-29 years who had recovered from COVID-19.

The genes are TRBV27 and TRBJ1-2, with TRBD1 identical over 7 bases. The CDR3 is 14 residues long. V was pared by 2 bases and J by 1 base, with 1 base of the junction left unmatched. Germline values: CDR1 MNHEY, CDR2 SMNVEV (reference sequence). CDR3 in amino acids: CASSLRQGNYGYTF. Written as DNA, the CDR3 is TGTGCCAGCAGTTTACGACAGGGTAACTATGGCTACACCTTC.

The chain is built from TRBV25-1 and TRBJ2-3, with 7 bases fitting TRBD1. The junction had 7 bases not matched to a gene; V was cut back by 2 bases and J by 2 bases. The CDR3 has 16 residues. The germline V gene has CDR1 MGHDK and CDR2 SYGVNS. CDR3 region: CASSEADRVYTDTQYF. The CDR3, as DNA: TGTGCCAGCAGTGAAGCCGACAGGGTTTACACAGATACGCAGTATTTT.

This chain's CDR3 is CASSSRQGADGANVLTF. CDR3 coding DNA: TGTGCCAGCAGCTCCCGACAGGGGGCGGATGGGGCCAACGTCCTGACTTTC. The rearrangement joins TRBV7-9 to TRBJ2-6; 10 bases are a match to TRBD1. The germline V gene has CDR1 SEHNR and CDR2 FQNEAQ (reference sequence). The V segment lost 4 bases and the J segment 3 bases; nucleotides outside the gene matches: 6. This CDR3 has 17 residues.

The V and J genes are TRBV2 and TRBJ1-5; D remains ambiguous. Per germline, CDR1 SNHLY and CDR2 FYNNEI. V shed 4 bases and J shed 6 bases, with 10 bases lying between them. The CDR3 contains 13 residues. This CDR3 reads CASSAQLAQPQHF. The CDR3 DNA sequence: TGTGCCAGCAGTGCCCAGCTAGCTCAGCCCCAGCATTTT.

The chain has TRBV6-5 and TRBJ1-6; the D gene is possibly TRBD1 (6 bases). Germline V CDR1 and CDR2: MNHEY, SVGAGI. V lost 4 bases, J lost 13 bases, and 14 bases lay in between. The CDR3 runs to 13 residues. CDR3 in DNA: TGTGCCAGCAGTTGGGGGCAAGGATACCCCCTCCACTTT. Translating gives CASSWGQGYPLHF.

The chain is built from TRBV4-2 and TRBJ2-1, with a weak D call TRBD2 (7 bases). The germline CDR1 and CDR2 sequences are LGHNA and YNFKEQ. The CDR3 length is 16 residues. Trimming shortened V by 3 bases and J by 4 bases, and 16 bases separated the two germline ends. The chain's CDR3 is CASSHYSGGRYNEQFF. CDR3 DNA sequence: TGTGCCAGCAGCCACTACTCGGGGGGCCGGTACAATGAGCAGTTCTTC.

CDR3 residues: CATSDPWEYRGYTF. The CDR3 DNA follows: TGTGCCACCAGTGACCCTTGGGAGTATCGAGGCTACACCTTC. The rearrangement links TRBV24-1 to TRBJ1-2; no definite D call. CDR3 length equals 14 residues. Trimming removed 4 bases at V and 8 bases at J, with 16 bases between. The germline V gene encodes CDR1 KGHDR and CDR2 SFDVKD.

The chain uses TRBV2 and TRBJ2-2, with 11 bases that match TRBD1. J lost 4 bases, V lost 3 bases, and 10 bases had no gene match. The CDR3 extends over 18 amino acids. Germline loops: CDR1 SNHLY, CDR2 FYNNEI. CDR3 residues: CASSELEGQGAFTGELFF. Written as DNA, the CDR3 is TGTGCCAGCAGTGAGTTGGAAGGACAGGGGGCTTTCACCGGGGAGCTGTTTTTT.

The V call is TRBV28, the J call TRBJ2-1, with D unclear. V shed 1 base and J shed 10 bases, with 5 bases lying between them. Germline V gene lookup returns CDR1 MDHEN and CDR2 SYDVKM. The CDR3 loop spans 11 amino acids. For the CDR3, the DNA is TGTGCCAGCAGTTTATCGGAGGAGCAGTTCTTC. It is translated as CASSLSEEQFF.

The chain links TRBV12-3 or TRBV12-4 to TRBJ1-5; D remains unclear. The ends were cut back, 7 bases at V and 15 bases at J, with 22 bases in the middle. CDR3 length equals 13 residues. CDR3 sequence reads: CASTQRGSGPSHF. The CDR3 DNA reads TGTGCCAGCACCCAGAGAGGGTCCGGGCCCTCGCATTTT.

The V and J genes are TRBV5-1 and TRBJ2-7, with D perhaps matching TRBD1 (6 bases). Germline CDR1 is SGHRS and CDR2 is YFSETQ. The length of the CDR3 is 14 residues. The ends were cut back, 1 base at V and 3 bases at J, with 11 bases in the middle. CDR3 nucleotides: TGCGCCAGCAGCTTGCAGGGGCCAGACTACGAGCAGTACTTC. Residues: CASSLQGPDYEQYF.

The V and J genes are TRBV27 and TRBJ1-2; 8 nucleotides line up with TRBD1. CDR1 and CDR2 from the germline V gene are MNHEY and SMNVEV (reference sequence). The CDR3 extends over 15 amino acids. J was trimmed by 0 bases and V by 5 bases; bases with no gene match: 5. As DNA, the CDR3 is TGTGCCAGCAGTCTCGGGACAGGAGCTAACTATGGCTACACCTTC. It encodes CASSLGTGANYGYTF.

The J gene is TRBJ1-2, the V gene TRBV7-9; the D is unclear. Trimming removed 1 base from V and 5 bases from J, with 14 bases in between. CDR1 is SEHNR and CDR2 is FQNEAQ in the germline V gene (reference sequence). CDR3 length: 15 residues. Here the CDR3 DNA reads TGTGCCAGCAGCTTAGGTGGGGAGGAGATTTATGGCTACACCTTC. Its protein product is CASSLGGEEIYGYTF.

The chain employs TRBV7-3 and TRBJ2-3, with 7 bases that match TRBD2. The trim removed 5 bases at V and 3 bases at J, leaving 5 bases unmatched. Germline loops: CDR1 SGHTA, CDR2 FQGTGA. There are 14 residues in the CDR3. CDR3: CASSPSGDTDTQYF. Here the CDR3 DNA reads TGTGCCAGCAGCCCTAGCGGTGATACAGATACGCAGTATTTT.

This chain uses TRBV7-9 with TRBJ1-1; no clear D gene. Trimming removed 5 bases from V and 1 base from J, with 11 bases in between. The germline V gene has CDR1 SEHNR and CDR2 FQNEAQ (reference sequence). The CDR3 runs to 14 residues. The CDR3 DNA follows: TGTGCCAGCAGCCCTGGTCAGGCGAACACTGAAGCTTTCTTT. Protein: CASSPGQANTEAFF.

CDR3: CASSLGQASGRWNEQFF. CDR3 nucleotide sequence: TGCGCCAGCAGCTTAGGACAGGCTAGCGGGAGGTGGAATGAGCAGTTCTTC. This chain joins TRBV5-1 and TRBJ2-1; 11 bases are shared with TRBD2. Trimming cost V 2 bases and J 7 bases; bases outside gene matches: 11. The CDR3 contains 17 residues. Germline V gives CDR1 SGHRS, CDR2 YFSETQ.

The CDR3 protein is CSVGIGRQETQYF. CDR3 bases: TGCAGCGTGGGCATCGGGAGACAAGAGACCCAGTACTTC. This sequence joins TRBV29-1 and TRBJ2-5, with D possibly being TRBD2 (6 bases). CDR1 and CDR2 (germline): SQVTM, ANQGSEA. The CDR3 length is 13 residues. With 6 bases removed from V and 2 bases from J, the gap between germline ends came to 13 bases.

V gene TRBV3-1 (or the pseudogene TRBV3-2) combines with J gene TRBJ2-1; 12 bases match TRBD2. This CDR3 has 15 residues. Germline assignment: CDR1 LGHDT and CDR2 YNNKEL (reference sequence). Trimming took 4 bases from V and 5 from J; bases not matched to a gene: 3. This chain's CDR3 is CASSPRTSGNNEQFF. The CDR3, as DNA: TGTGCCAGCAGCCCCCGGACTAGCGGGAACAATGAGCAGTTCTTC.

The chain couples TRBV5-1 to TRBJ2-1; D possibly corresponds to TRBD1 (5 bases). Germline CDR1 reads SGHRS; CDR2 reads YFSETQ. V dropped 0 bases and J dropped 7 bases, with 14 bases sitting between them. The CDR3 extends over 15 amino acids. As DNA, the CDR3 is TGCGCCAGCAGCTTGGAACCGAAGGGGTGGAATGAGCAGTTCTTC. Protein product: CASSLEPKGWNEQFF.

The chain uses TRBV7-8 and TRBJ2-3; tentative D call: TRBD2 (6 bases). The ends were cut back, 0 bases at V and 2 bases at J, with 12 bases in the middle. This CDR3 spans 16 amino acids. CDR1 is SGHVS, CDR2 FQNEAQ, per germline. CDR3: CASSLAASATTDTQYF. The DNA for the CDR3 is TGTGCCAGCAGCTTAGCAGCTAGCGCAACCACAGATACGCAGTATTTT.

The chain employs TRBV7-3 and TRBJ1-5; 10 bases are shared with TRBD1. Per germline, CDR1 SGHTA and CDR2 FQGTGA. V dropped 4 bases and J dropped 6; count of bases not matched to a gene: 12. This CDR3 comprises 17 residues. In DNA, the CDR3 is TGTGCCAGCAGCTCCCCCACCGGGACAGGGGACAGTCAGCCCCAGCATTTT. Protein product: CASSSPTGTGDSQPQHF.

The chain couples TRBV24-1 to TRBJ2-3; D not resolved. Trimming pared 5 bases from V and 0 bases from J, leaving 8 bases between. This CDR3 spans 14 amino acids. The germline CDR1 and CDR2 sequences are KGHDR and SFDVKD. CDR3 sequence reads: CATSGFTSTDTQYF. As DNA, the CDR3 is TGTGCCACCAGTGGCTTTACTAGCACAGATACGCAGTATTTT.

J is TRBJ2-2 and V is TRBV6-5; tentative D call: TRBD2 (6 bases). Germline V gene data show CDR1 as MNHEY and CDR2 as SVGAGI. Trimming pared 6 bases from V and 6 bases from J, leaving 17 bases between. The CDR3 is made up of 15 amino acids. Here the CDR3 reads CASSRGGGVPGELFF. CDR3 nucleotides: TGTGCCAGCAGCCGGGGTGGAGGGGTACCCGGGGAGCTGTTTTTT.